What follows describes a single T cell receptor (beta chain). The target antigen is unknown. The data stem from a study of cytomegalovirus exposure and HLA in healthy donors. The V gene end was trimmed by 0 bases and the J gene end by 3 bases; junction bases not matched to a gene: 3. Germline V gene lookup returns CDR1 SGHKS and CDR2 YYEKEE (reference sequence). The CDR3 covers 14 residues. The PCR had 60 Vbeta and 13 Jbeta primers. Sequencing was performed with immunoSEQ multiplex PCR; in TCRdb, only in-frame clones are kept and a portion is missing. The sample includes some 87,000 clones, 60% to 80% of them seen just once. Overall study results and limits: Some V segments, including TRBV6-2 and TRBV6-3, were excluded as indistinguishable.

This receptor was identified in a woman aged 40 to 55 in good health and CMV-seropositive. The source material was PBMCs. The genes are TRBV5-5 and TRBJ2-7, with TRBD2 identical over 7 bases. This CDR3 reads CASSLAGGIYEQYF. Here the CDR3 DNA reads TGTGCCAGCAGCTTGGCCGGGGGGATCTACGAGCAGTACTTC.